The sequence of this T cell receptor (beta chain) was determined in a study of beta chain features in type 1 diabetes. Expressed TCRB transcripts were sequenced after all isolated RNA was converted to cDNA. Some clones are missing from TCRdb's copy, which holds only in-frame ones; the method was immunoSEQ multiplex PCR. This sample has nearly 250,000 clones; about 63% occur once, and the top ten carry around 0.05%. Material: naive CD4+ T cells from blood. This TCR came from a man in his thirties or forties in good health.

CDR3 sequence reads: CSVEDPLAAYEQYF. The CDR3 coding sequence is TGCAGCGTTGAAGATCCACTAGCGGCCTACGAGCAGTACTTC. The genes are TRBV29-1 and TRBJ2-7; TRBD2 matches 8 bases. Unmatched junction bases numbered 3, after V lost 0 bases and J lost 2 bases. Per the germline V gene, CDR1 is SQVTM and CDR2 is ANQGSEA. This CDR3 is built from 14 residues.